This TCR beta chain derives from a study of cytomegalovirus exposure and HLA in healthy donors. Trimming pared 6 bases from V and 0 bases from J, leaving 14 bases between. The CDR3 runs 16 residues. The germline V gene has CDR1 KGHSH and CDR2 LQKENI. PCR amplification relied on 60 Vbeta primers (plus 13 Jbeta primers). This table comes from immunoSEQ multiplex PCR, and its TCRdb copy is limited to in-frame clones, with some not included. This table has about 160,000 clones, 70% to 90% appearing once. This clonotype originated in a woman between 18 and 29 years old in good health and CMV-seronegative. The chain is built from TRBV18 and TRBJ1-4; a weak D match, TRBD1 (6 bases). Sequenced material: PBMCs. The CDR3 loop reads CASSPQDSATNEKLFF. The CDR3 bases are TGTGCCAGCTCCCCTCAGGACAGCGCAACTAATGAAAAACTGTTTTTT.